The next 15 T cell receptor beta chains were all read from a single sample in a study of cytomegalovirus exposure and HLA in healthy donors. PCR was performed using 60 Vbeta and 13 Jbeta primers. TCRdb's copy holds only in-frame clones and misses some; the assay was immunoSEQ multiplex PCR. The repertoire table contains some 39,000 clones. The sequencing input was PBMCs. These receptors were collected from a man aged 25-45 years in good health and CMV-seronegative.

This chain connects TRBV18 to TRBJ1-5, with D possibly TRBD1 on 6 matching bases. Germline CDR1 is KGHSH and CDR2 is LQKENI. The CDR3 spans 15 residues. Deletions cut 3 bases from V and 3 bases from J, with 12 bases between. The CDR3 sequence is CASSPNRENNQPQHF. The CDR3 DNA reads TGTGCCAGCTCACCGAACAGGGAAAACAATCAGCCCCAGCATTTT.

V and J are TRBV7-9 and TRBJ2-3; D ambiguous. Germline loops: CDR1 SEHNR, CDR2 FQNEAQ (reference sequence). CDR3 length: 14 amino acids. Trimming stripped 1 base from V and 2 bases from J, with 7 bases between. The CDR3 DNA sequence: TGTGCCAGCAGCTTAGGACTCTTCACAGATACGCAGTATTTT. It yields the protein CASSLGLFTDTQYF.

The rearrangement joins TRBV4-3 to TRBJ2-7; weak D call: TRBD1 (5 bases). The CDR3 extends over 14 amino acids. Trimming left V 2 bases short and J 3 bases short, with 11 bases between. Germline CDR1 reads LGHNA; CDR2 reads YSLEER. For the CDR3, the DNA is TGCGCCAGCAGCCAATCAGCAGGACACTACGAGCAGTACTTC. It codes for CASSQSAGHYEQYF.

The chain joins TRBV4-2 to TRBJ2-7; TRBD1 matches at 7 bases. In germline, CDR1 is LGHNA, CDR2 YNFKEQ. V lost 3 bases and J lost 2; bases outside the gene matches: 7. This CDR3 comprises 15 residues. The DNA of the CDR3 is TGTGCCAGCAGCCATGACAGGGTCGGCACCTACGAGCAGTACTTC. This encodes CASSHDRVGTYEQYF.

This chain uses TRBV6-1 with TRBJ2-3; D might be TRBD1 (5 bases). CDR1 is MNHNS and CDR2 is SASEGT in the germline V gene. CDR3 length: 14 residues. V was shortened by 6 bases and J by 0 bases, with 10 bases between the two germline ends. CDR3 bases: TGTGCCAGCAGCAGGGCTACTAGCACAGATACGCAGTATTTT. Its translation is CASSRATSTDTQYF.

The CDR3 loop reads CASSEAGRVHGYTF. The DNA of the CDR3 is TGTGCCAGCAGTGAGGCGGGCCGGGTGCATGGCTACACCTTC. V usage is TRBV25-1 and J usage is TRBJ1-2, with D uncertain. The CDR3 spans 14 residues. Trimming shortened V by 3 bases and J by 6 bases, and 14 bases separated the two germline ends. Germline CDR1 MGHDK, CDR2 SYGVNS.

The rearrangement joins TRBV7-9 to TRBJ2-7; 7 nucleotides match TRBD2. Germline CDR1 reads SEHNR; CDR2 reads FQNEAQ (reference sequence). V shed 5 bases and J 5 bases; nucleotides not matched to a gene: 9. CDR3 length: 14 amino acids. The CDR3 DNA is TGTGCCAGCAGCCTCTTGGGGAGGGAGGACGAGCAGTACTTC. It translates to CASSLLGREDEQYF.

This chain links TRBV4-3 with TRBJ2-7, with 10 positions matching TRBD1. Germline CDR1 reads LGHNA; CDR2 reads YSLEER. CDR3 size: 17 residues. V lost 0 bases to trimming and J lost 7 bases; unmatched junction nucleotides: 12. The CDR3 spells CASSQDWGQGTPFEQYF. CDR3 in DNA: TGCGCCAGCAGCCAAGATTGGGGACAGGGGACTCCTTTTGAGCAGTACTTC.

This sequence joins TRBV19 and TRBJ1-6; 10 nucleotides align to TRBD1. V lost 0 bases and J lost 5; bases outside the gene matches: 4. CDR3 length: 17 residues. Germline values: CDR1 LNHDA, CDR2 SQIVND (reference sequence). The CDR3 is CASSIEGTGVNNSPLHF. The CDR3 DNA follows: TGTGCCAGTAGTATAGAGGGGACAGGGGTAAATAATTCACCCCTCCACTTT.

The genes are TRBV18 and TRBJ1-2; D may be TRBD1 (6 bases). Trimming cost V 3 bases and J 2 bases, with 10 bases left between them. Germline V gene sequence: CDR1 KGHSH, CDR2 LQKENI. The CDR3 totals 14 residues. Here the CDR3 reads CASSPAGDNYGYTF. The CDR3 DNA reads as TGTGCCAGCTCACCGGCAGGGGACAACTATGGCTACACCTTC.

The rearrangement uses TRBV2 and TRBJ1-2, with 7 bases matching TRBD1. V dropped 6 bases and J dropped 0; count of bases not matched to a gene: 1. The CDR3 is 13 residues long. Germline CDR1 reads SNHLY; CDR2 reads FYNNEI. CDR3 in DNA: TGTGCCAGCAGGGACAGGACTAACTATGGCTACACCTTC. Translation: CASRDRTNYGYTF.

This chain links TRBV19 with TRBJ1-5; possibly TRBD1 for D (5 bases). This CDR3 has 16 amino acids. V was trimmed by 1 base and J by 3 bases, leaving 13 bases between them. Germline V gives CDR1 LNHDA, CDR2 SQIVND (reference sequence). The CDR3 DNA follows: TGTGCCAGTAGTATAGGAAGTACAGGCTACAATCAGCCCCAGCATTTT. This gives the protein CASSIGSTGYNQPQHF. Supplemented by reference TRBV19 and TRBJ1-5, the full variable domain reads DGGITQSPKYLFRKEGQNVTLSCEQNLNHDAMYWYRQDPGQGLRLIYYSQIVNDFQKGDIAEGYSVSREKKESFPLTVTSAQKNPTAFYLCASSIGSTGYNQPQHFGDGTRLSIL.

The rearrangement joins TRBV5-1 to TRBJ2-7; 7 bases are a match to TRBD1. The CDR3 has 14 amino acids. The ends lost 2 bases at V and 0 bases at J; junction bases unmatched: 2. In germline, CDR1 is SGHRS, CDR2 YFSETQ. Here the CDR3 DNA reads TGCGCCAGCAGCTTACCAGGGGGCTCCTACGAGCAGTACTTC. Residues: CASSLPGGSYEQYF.

As for this clone: Other nucleotide sequences in the sample specify the same CDR3. This chain uses TRBV11-3 with TRBJ2-1; maybe TRBD2 (5 bases). The CDR3 contains 15 residues. The V and J ends lost 3 bases and 0 bases respectively, with 9 bases between them. Germline values: CDR1 SGHNT, CDR2 YENEEA. CDR3 amino acids: CASSFSGSSYNEQFF. The CDR3 nucleotides read TGTGCCAGCAGCTTCAGCGGAAGCTCCTACAATGAGCAGTTCTTC.

CDR3 amino acids: CASSLVSGADNSPLHF. CDR3 coding DNA: TGTGCCAGCAGCTTAGTGAGCGGGGCAGACAATTCACCCCTCCACTTT. The chain employs TRBV7-2 and TRBJ1-6, with a tentative D call TRBD1 (5 bases). The CDR3 has 16 amino acids. Germline loops: CDR1 SGHTA, CDR2 FQGNSA. The ends were cut back, 1 base at V and 7 bases at J, with 14 bases in the middle.